The TCR beta chain under discussion was sequenced for a study of T-cell memory formation after mild COVID-19. Looking at the study overall: Largely, the TCR clusters proved donor specific.

V lost 8 bases to trimming and J lost 5 bases, with 21 bases between them. Germline V CDR1 and CDR2: MDHEN, SYDVKM. This CDR3 is 15 amino acids long. One entry per CDR3 protein, called by TCRdb with MiXCR from the 5' RACE reads. The sample holds about 170,000 distinct CDR3 sequences; approximately 12% are singletons and the top ten take 2.5% to 3.5%. Sequenced input: PBMCs or a T cell subset sorted from them (not recorded which). The chain employs TRBV28 and TRBJ2-5, with unresolved D. This receptor was obtained from a young man who had mild COVID-19 (a few samples of this study predate the infection). Cell type and time point are not known. In DNA, the CDR3 is TGTGCCAGCGGCTTCGGCACTTTCGCCGGGGAGACCCAGTACTTC. Translation gives CASGFGTFAGETQYF.